This TCR beta chain was profiled in a study of T cell repertoires in cytomegalovirus infection. Ten or more counts support this clonotype. Its target is not known. A single record per CDR3 protein comes from TCRdb applying MiXCR to the reads. The data show roughly 920,000 distinct CDR3 sequences, around a third seen once. This CDR3 is built from 18 residues. The ends lost 4 bases at V and 12 bases at J; junction bases unmatched: 22. The chain recombines TRBV12-3 or TRBV12-4 with TRBJ2-1; 9 bases line up with TRBD1. The clonotype originates from a human donor in good health (CMV status not recorded). Some clones in this sample may be carry-over from other donors' samples. This specimen consisted of cultured CD8+ T cells from PBMCs, obtained from culture after CMV antigen stimulation. The CDR3 loop is CASSSRDRATGLPGGQFF. CDR3 DNA sequence: TGTGCCAGCAGTTCCCGGGACAGGGCTACAGGCTTACCCGGGGGGCAGTTCTTC.